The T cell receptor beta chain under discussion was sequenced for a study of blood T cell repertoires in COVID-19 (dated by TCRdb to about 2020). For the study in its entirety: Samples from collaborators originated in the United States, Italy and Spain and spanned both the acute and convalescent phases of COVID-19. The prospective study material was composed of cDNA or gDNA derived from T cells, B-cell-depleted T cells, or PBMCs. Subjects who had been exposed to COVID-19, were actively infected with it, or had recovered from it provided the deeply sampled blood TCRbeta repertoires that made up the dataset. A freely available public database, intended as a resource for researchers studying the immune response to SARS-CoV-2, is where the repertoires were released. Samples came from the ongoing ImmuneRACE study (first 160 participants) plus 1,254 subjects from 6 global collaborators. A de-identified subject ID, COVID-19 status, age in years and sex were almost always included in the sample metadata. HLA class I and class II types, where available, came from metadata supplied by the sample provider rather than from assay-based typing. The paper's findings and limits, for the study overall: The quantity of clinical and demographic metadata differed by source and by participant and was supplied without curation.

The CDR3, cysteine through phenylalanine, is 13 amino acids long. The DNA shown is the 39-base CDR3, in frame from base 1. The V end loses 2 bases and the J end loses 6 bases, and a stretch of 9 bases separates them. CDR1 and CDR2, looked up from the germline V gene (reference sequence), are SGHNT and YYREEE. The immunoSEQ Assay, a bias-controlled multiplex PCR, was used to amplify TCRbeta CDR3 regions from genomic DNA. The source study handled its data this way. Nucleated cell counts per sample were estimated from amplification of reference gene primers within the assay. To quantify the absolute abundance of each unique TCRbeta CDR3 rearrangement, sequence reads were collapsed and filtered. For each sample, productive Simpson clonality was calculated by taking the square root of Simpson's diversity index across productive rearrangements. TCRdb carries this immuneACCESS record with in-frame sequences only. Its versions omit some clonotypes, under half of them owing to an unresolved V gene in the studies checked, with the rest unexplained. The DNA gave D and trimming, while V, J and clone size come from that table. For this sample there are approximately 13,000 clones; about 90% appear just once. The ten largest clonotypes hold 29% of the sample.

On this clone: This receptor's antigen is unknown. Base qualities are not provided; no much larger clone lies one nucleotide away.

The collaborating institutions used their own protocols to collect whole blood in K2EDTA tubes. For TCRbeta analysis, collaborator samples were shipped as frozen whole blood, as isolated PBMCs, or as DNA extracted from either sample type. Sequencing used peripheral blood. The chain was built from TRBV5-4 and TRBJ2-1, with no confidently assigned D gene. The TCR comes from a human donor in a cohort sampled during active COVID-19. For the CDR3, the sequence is CASSFTVGNEQFF. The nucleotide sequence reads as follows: TGTGCCAGCAGCTTTACAGTGGGCAATGAGCAGTTCTTC.